These 13 T cell receptor beta chains share one sample of origin, sequenced in a study of T cells in localized non-small cell lung cancer. TCRdb keeps only in-frame clones here, not all; method: immunoSEQ multiplex PCR. This table holds about 78,000 clones, roughly 86% found once. The sequences come from peripheral blood, collected before any cancer treatment. The receptors were sampled from a man aged 35-69 years with stage I lung adenocarcinoma.

The genes are TRBV5-4 and TRBJ2-5; the D gene is possibly TRBD2 (7 bases). Germline-derived CDR1 and CDR2 are SGHNT and YYREEE (reference sequence). V dropped 5 bases and J dropped 1 base, with 12 bases sitting between them. The CDR3 extends over 14 amino acids. CDR3 residues: CASRGGPVQETQYF. CDR3 sequence (DNA): TGTGCCAGCAGGGGGGGGCCGGTCCAAGAGACCCAGTACTTC.

The chain carries TRBV5-1 and TRBJ2-2, with D perhaps matching TRBD2 (5 bases). Germline V gene sequence: CDR1 SGHRS, CDR2 YFSETQ. CDR3 length equals 13 residues. V was shortened by 1 base and J by 6 bases, with 7 bases between the two germline ends. The CDR3 protein is CASSLRGSGELFF. For the CDR3, the DNA is TGCGCCAGCAGCTTGCGGGGATCCGGGGAGCTGTTTTTT.

The V gene is TRBV11-2, the J gene TRBJ2-3; perhaps TRBD2 as D (6 bases). V was clipped by 0 bases and J by 3 bases, with 13 bases between them. CDR3 length: 16 amino acids. From germline, CDR1 is SGHAT and CDR2 FQNNGV. CDR3 amino acids: CASSLDAGKGTDTQYF. The DNA for the CDR3 is TGTGCCAGCAGCTTAGATGCGGGAAAGGGTACAGATACGCAGTATTTT.

The rearrangement joins TRBV30 to TRBJ2-1; no clear D. The germline V gene encodes CDR1 GTSNPN and CDR2 SVGIG (reference sequence). The germline V and J ends were trimmed by 0 bases and 4 bases, with 19 bases remaining between them. The CDR3 covers 17 residues. Here the CDR3 DNA reads TGTGCCTGGAGTGTTCCCTCAAAATTACAGAAATACAATGAGCAGTTCTTC. Protein: CAWSVPSKLQKYNEQFF.

The genes are TRBV18 and TRBJ1-1; D gene uncertain. Between the trimmed V and J ends, which lost 1 base and 5 bases, there was a span of 14 bases. This CDR3 comprises 15 residues. CDR1 and CDR2 from the germline V gene are KGHSH and LQKENI. The CDR3 nucleotides are TGTGCCAGCTCACCACAGGCAGTGTGGGGTACTGAAGCTTTCTTT. This codes for CASSPQAVWGTEAFF.

This chain connects TRBV18 to TRBJ1-1; D ambiguous. In germline, CDR1 is KGHSH, CDR2 LQKENI. V lost 3 bases and J lost 1, with 9 bases in between. This CDR3 has 14 amino acids. The CDR3 is CASSPRGGNTEAFF. The CDR3 DNA follows: TGTGCCAGCTCACCCCGGGGTGGGAACACTGAAGCTTTCTTT.

This chain links TRBV6-1 with TRBJ2-3; no clear D gene. Germline lookup yields CDR1 MNHNS and CDR2 SASEGT. The CDR3 totals 14 residues. The ends were cut back, 5 bases at V and 0 bases at J, with 9 bases in the middle. For the CDR3, the DNA is TGTGCCAGCAGTTCGGGCAGAAGCACAGATACGCAGTATTTT. Amino acids: CASSSGRSTDTQYF.

The chain employs TRBV6-5 and TRBJ1-2; D remains ambiguous. V shed 6 bases and J shed 4 bases, with 9 bases lying between them. This CDR3 has 12 residues. Germline loops: CDR1 MNHEY, CDR2 SVGAGI. The CDR3 DNA follows: TGTGCCAGCAGCTTGGACGGCTATGGCTACACCTTC. This translates into CASSLDGYGYTF.

This sequence joins TRBV19 and TRBJ1-5, with 9 bases fitting TRBD1. V was pared by 5 bases and J by 6 bases, with 8 bases of the junction left unmatched. The CDR3 consists of 15 residues. Germline CDR1 is LNHDA and CDR2 is SQIVND (reference sequence). DNA for the CDR3: TGTGCCAGTAGTGGTGAACAGGGGGCTTTTCAGCCCCAGCATTTT. It codes for CASSGEQGAFQPQHF.

The chain combines TRBV7-9 with TRBJ2-7, with D tentatively TRBD1 (5 bases). Trimming removed 1 base from V and 3 bases from J, with 13 bases in between. Germline V CDR1 and CDR2: SEHNR, FQNEAQ (reference sequence). This CDR3 is 15 amino acids long. This CDR3 reads CASSLVPPRDYEQYF. CDR3 nucleotide sequence: TGTGCCAGCAGCTTAGTTCCCCCCAGGGACTACGAGCAGTACTTC.

The chain carries TRBV28 and TRBJ1-5; 8 nucleotides match TRBD1. This CDR3 contains 17 residues. Germline V gene sequence: CDR1 MDHEN, CDR2 SYDVKM. V shed 7 bases, J shed 2 bases, and the junction held 13 bases outside the gene matches. For the CDR3, the DNA is TGTGCCAGCAAATCCAGAAGACAGGGGCAGGGCAATCAGCCCCAGCATTTT. This encodes CASKSRRQGQGNQPQHF.

This chain joins TRBV5-4 and TRBJ1-2; 7 nucleotides line up with TRBD1. V gave up 5 bases and J gave up 4 bases; unmatched junction bases: 5. Germline V CDR1 and CDR2: SGHNT, YYREEE (reference sequence). CDR3 length: 13 residues. CDR3 DNA: TGTGCCAGCAGACGGGGACAGACCTATGGCTACACCTTC. The encoded protein is CASRRGQTYGYTF.

This clone showed up just once. V gene TRBV2 combines with J gene TRBJ2-1, with 9 bases lining up with TRBD1. CDR1 is SNHLY and CDR2 is FYNNEI in the germline V gene. The CDR3 length is 14 residues. V was clipped by 6 bases and J by 6 bases; unmatched bases: 6. In DNA, the CDR3 is TGTGCCAGCAGGCCGGGACAGGGTTTCAATGAGCAGTTCTTC. Residues: CASRPGQGFNEQFF.